This T cell receptor (beta chain) came from a study of cytomegalovirus exposure and HLA in healthy donors. CDR3 length equals 15 residues. Trimming shortened V by 6 bases and J by 7 bases, and 17 bases separated the two germline ends. The germline CDR1 and CDR2 sequences are SGHRS and YFSETQ. Primers included in the PCR were 60 Vbeta and 13 Jbeta primers. Sequencing was performed with immunoSEQ multiplex PCR; in TCRdb, only in-frame clones are kept and a portion is missing. The data show tens of thousands of clones, 75% seen once. The chain joins TRBV5-1 to TRBJ1-6; no definite D call. Material for sequencing was PBMCs. The source of this sequence is a man aged 35-49 years in good health and CMV-seronegative. CDR3 sequence: CASTKTEGGNSPLHF. DNA for the CDR3: TGCGCCAGCACCAAGACCGAGGGTGGCAATTCACCCCTCCACTTT.